The subject of this entry is one T cell receptor beta chain. This entry belongs to a study of blood T cell repertoires in COVID-19. Per the authors' pipeline: Reference gene primer amplification gave estimated nucleated cell counts. Produced via immunoSEQ multiplex PCR; TCRdb's table is partial and in-frame only. That table gives V, J and clone size, and the DNA gave D and trimming. The sample has about 140,000 clones, 80% to 85% seen once. Enrollment of patients from Seattle took place during active infection, with longitudinal follow-up. With 5 bases removed from V and 3 bases from J, the gap between germline ends came to 11 bases. Germline V gene lookup returns CDR1 SGHVS and CDR2 FNYEAQ. This CDR3 has 13 amino acids.

The source material was peripheral blood. The TCR comes from a man younger than 45 with COVID-19, enrolled during active disease. This rearrangement joins TRBV7-6 to TRBJ2-7; D may be TRBD2 (5 bases). CDR3 DNA: TGTGCCAGCAGCCCCGGAGGCCTCTACGAGCAGTACTTC. Amino acids: CASSPGGLYEQYF.